This record covers a single TCR beta chain. Method: immunoSEQ multiplex PCR; TCRdb's copy keeps in-frame clones and lacks some. The table lists tens of thousands of clones, 90% to 95% of them singletons. The data belong to a study of technical replicates of blood from several donors. The CDR3 contains 16 residues. The germline V gene encodes CDR1 ENHRY and CDR2 SYGVKD. V was trimmed by 3 bases and J by 0 bases, leaving 13 bases between them. The J gene is TRBJ2-3, the V gene TRBV10-3; D gene uncertain. The sequenced material came from T cells isolated from PBMCs. The receptor's source is a human donor in good health. CDR3 bases: TGTGCCATCAGTGACCGACTGCCGTCCAGCACAGATACGCAGTATTTT. This gives the protein CAISDRLPSSTDTQYF.